The 8 T cell receptor beta chains below all came from one sample that was sequenced in a study of blood T cell repertoires in COVID-19. Profiling relied on immunoSEQ multiplex PCR, and the TCRdb table lists in-frame clones only, not all of them. The sample includes 200,000 to 250,000 clones, roughly 85% of them seen just once. Sequenced input: PBMCs or T cells enriched from blood (not recorded which). These receptors were obtained from a woman aged 40 to 49 with acute COVID-19.

The V gene is TRBV19, the J gene TRBJ1-1; the match to TRBD1 covers 9 bases. J was trimmed by 0 bases and V by 6 bases; bases with no gene match: 11. The germline gives CDR1 LNHDA, CDR2 SQIVND (reference sequence). This CDR3 is built from 17 residues. The CDR3 loop reads CASSTLGQGYMNTEAFF. The CDR3 DNA follows: TGTGCCAGTAGCACCTTGGGACAGGGATATATGAACACTGAAGCTTTCTTT.

The V gene is TRBV6-1, the J gene TRBJ2-5; 12 nucleotides align to TRBD2. Unmatched junction bases numbered 7, after V lost 3 bases and J lost 2 bases. The CDR3 is 17 residues long. Looked up from germline, CDR1 is MNHNS and CDR2 is SASEGT. The CDR3 is CASSDPSGGAGQETQYF. DNA for the CDR3: TGTGCCAGCAGTGATCCTAGCGGGGGGGCGGGACAAGAGACCCAGTACTTC.

V usage is TRBV13 and J usage is TRBJ1-5; 9 bases align to TRBD1. Trimming at V came to 2 bases and at J to 7 bases, leaving 3 bases not matched to a gene. The length of the CDR3 is 14 residues. Germline assignment: CDR1 PRHDT and CDR2 FYEKMQ (reference sequence). CDR3 residues: CASSLRDRAQPQHF. The DNA for the CDR3 is TGTGCCAGCAGCTTAAGGGACAGGGCCCAGCCCCAGCATTTT. The entire variable domain, with the rest obtained from reference TRBV13 and TRBJ1-5, is as follows: AAGVIQSPRHLIKEKRETATLKCYPIPRHDTVYWYQQGPGQDPQFLISFYEKMQSDKGSIPDRFSAQQFSDYHSELNMSSLELGDSALYFCASSLRDRAQPQHFGDGTRLSIL.

This chain uses TRBV4-2 with TRBJ1-3, with 7 positions matching TRBD1. The CDR3 runs to 16 residues. Trimming took 0 bases from V and 4 from J; bases not matched to a gene: 6. Per the germline V gene, CDR1 is LGHNA and CDR2 is YNFKEQ. CDR3 nucleotide sequence: TGTGCCAGCAGCCAAGATCGGTCAGGGGGAGGAAACACCATATATTTT. Protein: CASSQDRSGGGNTIYF.

This clone was detected only once. The chain carries TRBV7-2 and TRBJ1-1, with a tentative D call TRBD1 (6 bases). The CDR3 totals 13 residues. Germline lookup yields CDR1 SGHTA and CDR2 FQGNSA. Trimming shortened V by 8 bases and J by 1 base, and 11 bases separated the two germline ends. This CDR3 reads CASLGQWNTEAFF. CDR3 nucleotides: TGTGCCAGCCTCGGACAGTGGAACACTGAAGCTTTCTTT.

The V and J genes are TRBV7-6 and TRBJ2-3, with 11 bases identical to TRBD1. In germline, CDR1 is SGHVS, CDR2 FNYEAQ. The CDR3 has 15 amino acids. J gave up 3 bases and V 3 bases, and 2 bases lay outside the gene matches. This CDR3 reads CASSFGQGATDTQYF. CDR3 DNA sequence: TGTGCCAGCAGCTTTGGACAGGGGGCAACAGATACGCAGTATTTT. Full variable domain (rest looked up from reference TRBV7-6 and TRBJ2-3): GAGVSQSPRYKVTKRGQDVALRCDPISGHVSLYWYRQALGQGPEFLTYFNYEAQQDKSGLPNDRFSAERPEGSISTLTIQRTEQRDSAMYRCASSFGQGATDTQYFGPGTRLTVL.

This sequence joins TRBV12-5 and TRBJ1-1; 8 bases match TRBD1. This CDR3 spans 15 amino acids. Germline V gene data show CDR1 as LGHNT and CDR2 as FRNRAP. J was trimmed by 1 base and V by 7 bases; bases with no gene match: 8. CDR3 region: CASATHGQGNTEAFF. The CDR3 DNA reads TGTGCTAGTGCTACCCACGGACAGGGGAACACTGAAGCTTTCTTT.

The V and J genes are TRBV5-4 and TRBJ1-2, with D perhaps TRBD1 (6 bases). The CDR3 runs 12 residues. Germline V gives CDR1 SGHNT, CDR2 YYREEE (reference sequence). Trimming removed 5 bases from V and 5 bases from J, with 10 bases in between. CDR3 residues: CASSTGMYGYTF. DNA for the CDR3: TGTGCCAGCAGTACAGGGATGTATGGCTACACCTTC.